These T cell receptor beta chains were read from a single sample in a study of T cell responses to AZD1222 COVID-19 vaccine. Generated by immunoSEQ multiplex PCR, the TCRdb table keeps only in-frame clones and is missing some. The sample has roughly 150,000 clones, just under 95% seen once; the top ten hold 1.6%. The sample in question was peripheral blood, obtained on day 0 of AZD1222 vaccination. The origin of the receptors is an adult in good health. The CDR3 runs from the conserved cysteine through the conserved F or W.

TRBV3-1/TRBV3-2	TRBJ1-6	CASSHRTANSPLHF
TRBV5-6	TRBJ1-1	CATKPRAVQNTEAFF
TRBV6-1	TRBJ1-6	CASSDDLIYNSPLHF
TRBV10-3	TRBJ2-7	CAISAPAYEQYF
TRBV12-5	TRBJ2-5	CASGLRGGVLETQYF
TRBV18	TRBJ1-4	CASSPGQGNEKLFF
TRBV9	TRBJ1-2	CASTLGRDYGYTF
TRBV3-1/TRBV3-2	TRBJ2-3	CASRANSGRGDTQYF
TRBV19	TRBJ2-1	CASSPSSGGSRNEQFF
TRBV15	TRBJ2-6	CATSREGQGYGANVLTF
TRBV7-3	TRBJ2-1	CASSLMGTSGGSYNEQFF
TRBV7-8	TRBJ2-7	CASSFGGRSRLGEQYF
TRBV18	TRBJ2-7	CASSSQGQGYGEQYF
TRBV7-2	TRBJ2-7	CASSSTGVYEQYF
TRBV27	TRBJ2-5	CASSLSWQETQYF
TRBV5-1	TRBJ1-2	CASSPQVDSNYGYTF
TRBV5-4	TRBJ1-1	CASSLDRLKNTEAFF
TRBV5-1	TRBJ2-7	CASSLAPGLAGGGYEQYF
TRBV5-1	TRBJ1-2	CASIPDPPGAGGYTF
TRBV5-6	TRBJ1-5	CASSRPGTGGTYSNQPQHF
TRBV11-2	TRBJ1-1	CASSTNRARSTEAFF
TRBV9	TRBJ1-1	CASSMTGSTEAFF
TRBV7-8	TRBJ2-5	CASTPGPAQGETQYF
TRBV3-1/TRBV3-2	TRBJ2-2	CASSQGPSGGTGELFF
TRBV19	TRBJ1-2	CASSPRKSNYGYTF
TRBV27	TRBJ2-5	CASSLSVGLQETQYF
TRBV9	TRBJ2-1	CASSVRGGLAAYNEQFF
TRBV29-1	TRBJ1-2	CSAIQESYGYTF
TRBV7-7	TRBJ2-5	CASSSDRGLETQYF
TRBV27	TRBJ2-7	CASRVAAGLYEQYF
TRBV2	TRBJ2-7	CASSSPTSGYSYEQYF
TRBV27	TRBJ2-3	CASSLLPGDTQYF
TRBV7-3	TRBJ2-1	CASSLTPQSLTEQFF
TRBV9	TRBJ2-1	CASSAPGLNSYNEQFF
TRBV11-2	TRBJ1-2	CASSFAANYGYTF
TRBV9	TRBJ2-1	CASSVRGDSTYNEQFF
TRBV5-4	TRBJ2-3	CASSLVRTGKDTQYF